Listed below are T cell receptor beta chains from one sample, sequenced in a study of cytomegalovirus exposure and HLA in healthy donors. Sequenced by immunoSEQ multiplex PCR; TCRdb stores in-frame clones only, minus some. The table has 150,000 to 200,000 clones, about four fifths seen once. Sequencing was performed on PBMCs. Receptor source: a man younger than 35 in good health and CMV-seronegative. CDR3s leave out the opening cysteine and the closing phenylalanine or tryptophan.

cdr3_aa: AIRPGQESGYT
j_call: TRBJ1-2
v_call: TRBV10-3

cdr3_aa: ASCQRVHRGGAPGEKLF
j_call: TRBJ1-4
v_call: TRBV28

cdr3_aa: ASSLAGGRQETQY
j_call: TRBJ2-5
v_call: TRBV28

cdr3_aa: SIQTGRSYEQY
j_call: TRBJ2-7
v_call: TRBV29-1

cdr3_aa: SGQGTYGYT
j_call: TRBJ1-2
v_call: TRBV29-1

cdr3_aa: ASSLGLLAGSYEQY
j_call: TRBJ2-7
v_call: TRBV5-5

cdr3_aa: ASSIAGQGNYGYT
j_call: TRBJ1-2
v_call: TRBV19

cdr3_aa: ASSRTSGGTDTQY
j_call: TRBJ2-3
v_call: TRBV7-9

cdr3_aa: ASSLSFTGDSYEQY
j_call: TRBJ2-7
v_call: TRBV11-2

cdr3_aa: ASSQDPDRGLNTEAF
j_call: TRBJ1-1
v_call: TRBV4-3

cdr3_aa: ASSLGAGQSNEQF
j_call: TRBJ2-1
v_call: TRBV5-1

cdr3_aa: ASSLGAGNSYEQY
j_call: TRBJ2-7
v_call: TRBV11-2

cdr3_aa: ASNLGGGGFFEQY
j_call: TRBJ2-7
v_call: TRBV11-2

cdr3_aa: ASSEGTTSWYEQY
j_call: TRBJ2-7
v_call: TRBV2

cdr3_aa: ASSVGRGQETQY
j_call: TRBJ2-5
v_call: TRBV9

cdr3_aa: SVEDGFWTSGVPSTDTQY
j_call: TRBJ2-3
v_call: TRBV29-1

cdr3_aa: ASSQDGQGNWEQF
j_call: TRBJ2-1
v_call: TRBV4-2

cdr3_aa: ASSQLIRDSRYEQY
j_call: TRBJ2-7
v_call: TRBV4-1

cdr3_aa: ASRQGQQETQY
j_call: TRBJ2-5
v_call: TRBV2

cdr3_aa: ATSRDRGGPDTQY
j_call: TRBJ2-3
v_call: TRBV15

cdr3_aa: ASSSGGLAGYEQY
j_call: TRBJ2-7
v_call: TRBV27

cdr3_aa: ASSLGLAGGPVETQY
j_call: TRBJ2-5
v_call: TRBV9

cdr3_aa: ASSPLAGAGYNEQF
j_call: TRBJ2-1
v_call: TRBV7-2

cdr3_aa: ASSSFLAKNIQY
j_call: TRBJ2-4
v_call: TRBV7-2

cdr3_aa: ASSLDSTAQQY
j_call: TRBJ2-7
v_call: TRBV27

cdr3_aa: ASSLRAAGRVIFHEQY
j_call: .
v_call: TRBV28

cdr3_aa: ASSRISRSYNEQF
j_call: TRBJ2-1
v_call: TRBV5-1